These 16 T cell receptor beta chains were sequenced from one sample in a study of Graves' ophthalmopathy and Graves' hyperthyroidism. Amplification of TCR beta CDR3 regions used RNA transcripts. Second-round multiplex PCR came after first-round RT-PCR with HTBI primers. Via MiXCR, TCRdb re-called the multiplex PCR reads, giving one row per CDR3 protein. The data contain more than 1,000,000 distinct CDR3 sequences, approximately 35% of them singletons. Sequenced: peripheral blood or thyroid tissue (not recorded which). All receptors derive from an adult man with Graves' hyperthyroidism.

This clonotype was counted a single time. The gene calls are TRBV6-5 and TRBJ2-5; the match to TRBD1 covers 7 bases. CDR1 is MNHEY and CDR2 is SVGAGI in the germline V gene. The CDR3 runs 14 residues. Unmatched junction bases numbered 9, after V lost 6 bases and J lost 5 bases. The CDR3, as DNA: TGTGCCAGCAGGCCCGGGACAGTAAGTGAGACCCAGTACTTC. Translated, it gives CASRPGTVSETQYF.

This clonotype appeared many times. The rearrangement joins TRBV10-2 to TRBJ2-7, with 8 nucleotides matching TRBD1. The germline V gene encodes CDR1 WSHSY and CDR2 SAAADI. V shed 8 bases, J shed 9 bases, and the junction held 12 bases outside the gene matches. This CDR3 comprises 13 residues. The CDR3 protein is CASSSGGPKGQYF. The CDR3 DNA reads TGCGCCAGCTCCTCAGGGGGCCCTAAGGGGCAGTACTTC.

As regards this clonotype: It is likely a read error, because the conserved phenylalanine at the end of the CDR3 is missing. Because the CDR3's place on the DNA is in doubt, the DNA is left out and the CDR3 is given as listed by TCRdb. V gene TRBV20-1 combines with J gene TRBJ2-7. Germline V gene data show CDR1 as DFQATT and CDR2 as SNEGSKA (reference sequence). The CDR3 is 11 residues long, counting both termini. CDR3 protein: CSASFLGQQNT.

This clonotype was seen only once. This chain connects TRBV7-9 to TRBJ2-2; unclear D gene. V shed 2 bases and J shed 5 bases, with 9 bases lying between them. CDR3 length: 14 amino acids. CDR1 is SEHNR, CDR2 FQNEAQ, per germline (reference sequence). The CDR3 loop is CASSLLRKTGELFF. The CDR3 coding sequence is TGTGCCAGCAGCTTACTCAGAAAAACCGGGGAGCTGTTTTTT. The whole variable domain, filled in from reference TRBV7-9 and TRBJ2-2, reads DTGVSQNPRHKITKRGQNVTFRCDPISEHNRLYWYRQTLGQGPEFLTYFQNEAQLEKSRLLSDRFSAERPKGSFSTLEIQRTEQGDSAMYLCASSLLRKTGELFFGEGSRLTVL.

About this clonotype itself: One junction end does not reproduce the germline sequence, and a read error may be involved. CDR3 nucleotide sequence: TGTGCCAGCACCTTAGACAGAAGCTCTGGAAACACCTTC. This sequence encodes CASTLDRSSGNTF. The chain recombines TRBV7-6 with TRBJ1-2; TRBD1 might be the D (5 bases). The CDR3 contains 13 residues. CDR1 is SGHVS, CDR2 FNYEAQ, per germline.

This clonotype was counted ten times or more. V and J are TRBV15 and TRBJ2-7; no definite D call. The CDR3 loop spans 15 amino acids. The germline CDR1 and CDR2 sequences are LNHNV and YYDKDF (reference sequence). V shed 0 bases and J shed 2 bases, with 11 bases lying between them. The CDR3 coding sequence is TGTGCCACCAGCAGAGATCCGACTGGTACCTACGAGCAGTACTTC. It encodes CATSRDPTGTYEQYF.

The chain uses TRBV10-3 and TRBJ1-5, with unresolved D. The germline V gene encodes CDR1 ENHRY and CDR2 SYGVKD. The CDR3 is 12 amino acids. Trimming took off 10 bases at V and 2 bases at J, with 9 bases between the two ends. CDR3 nucleotides: TGTGCCACCTGGGTCGGCAATCAGCCCCAGCATTTT. Translating gives CATWVGNQPQHF.

As to this clonotype: One end of the junction is discordant with germline, which a read error may explain. The rearrangement joins TRBV29-1 to TRBJ2-7, with D unclear. The germline V gene encodes CDR1 SQVTM and CDR2 ANQGSEA. CDR3 length: 9 amino acids. CDR3 coding DNA: TGCAGCGCCCCTGTAAAAGGGTCCTTC. This sequence encodes CSAPVKGSF.

V and J are TRBV7-9 and TRBJ2-7; TRBD1 matches at 7 bases. Germline assignment: CDR1 SEHNR and CDR2 FQNEAQ (reference sequence). The CDR3 runs 18 residues. The V gene end was trimmed by 5 bases and the J gene end by 2 bases; junction bases not matched to a gene: 18. The chain's CDR3 is CASSPSRQGLVGTYEQYF. The CDR3 coding sequence is TGTGCCAGCAGCCCTAGCAGACAGGGTCTCGTAGGGACCTACGAGCAGTACTTC. Variable domain in full (rest from reference TRBV7-9 and TRBJ2-7): DTGVSQNPRHKITKRGQNVTFRCDPISEHNRLYWYRQTLGQGPEFLTYFQNEAQLEKSRLLSDRFSAERPKGSFSTLEIQRTEQGDSAMYLCASSPSRQGLVGTYEQYFGPGTRLTVT.

For this clonotype: Since a much larger clone is just one base distant, this may be a read error. The chain couples TRBV7-9 to TRBJ1-6; D is perhaps TRBD1 (5 bases). V was pared by 5 bases and J by 7 bases, with 18 bases between. The CDR3 is 16 amino acids. CDR1 is SEHNR, CDR2 FQNEAQ, per germline (reference sequence). As DNA, the CDR3 is TGTGCCAGCAGCCGGGACCGATTAAGTCCCAATTCACCCCTCCACTTT. Its translation: CASSRDRLSPNSPLHF.

This rearrangement joins TRBV9 to TRBJ2-2, with D possibly matching TRBD1 (5 bases). CDR1 and CDR2 from the germline V gene are SGDLS and YYNGEE. V was trimmed by 7 bases and J by 4 bases, leaving 17 bases between them. CDR3 length equals 15 residues. The chain's CDR3 is CASGPWGSGTGELFF. The DNA of the CDR3 is TGTGCCAGCGGGCCGTGGGGCTCGGGCACCGGGGAGCTGTTTTTT.

This clonotype was seen more than once but under ten times. This chain links TRBV4-1 with TRBJ2-2; possible D gene TRBD1, 6 bases. This CDR3 has 14 residues. Germline values: CDR1 MGHRA, CDR2 YSYEKL. The germline V and J ends were trimmed by 1 base and 5 bases, with 8 bases remaining between them. CDR3 loop: CASSQADRTGELFF. The CDR3 bases are TGCGCCAGCAGCCAAGCGGACAGAACCGGGGAGCTGTTTTTT.

The chain joins TRBV20-1 to TRBJ1-1; 8 bases line up with TRBD1. The CDR3 sequence is 15 residues long. The V gene end was trimmed by 3 bases and the J gene end by 3 bases; junction bases not matched to a gene: 9. Germline V CDR1 and CDR2: DFQATT, SNEGSKA (reference sequence). CDR3 coding DNA: TGCAGTGCTAGTTCGAACAGGGGGTATGACACTGAAGCTTTCTTT. Protein product: CSASSNRGYDTEAFF.

This clonotype has just a few counts. The chain has TRBV10-3 and TRBJ2-7, with D unclear. Germline V lookup: CDR1 ENHRY, CDR2 SYGVKD. Trimming took off 6 bases at V and 0 bases at J, with 18 bases between the two ends. The CDR3 covers 16 residues. CDR3 nucleotides: TGTGCCATCAGCGACAAAAGAGGTCGGTTCTCCTACGAGCAGTACTTC. Its protein is CAISDKRGRFSYEQYF.

With regard to this clonotype: Compared with germline, one end of the junction differs, possibly owing to a read error. The gene calls are TRBV10-2 and TRBJ2-7; D is undetermined. Germline values: CDR1 WSHSY, CDR2 SAAADI. The CDR3 has 13 amino acids. The DNA of the CDR3 is TGTGCCAGCGCCCGAAGCCTGTCCTACGAGCAGTACTTC. Translated: CASARSLSYEQYF.

This clonotype was seen more than once but under ten times. Written as DNA, the CDR3 is TGTGCCAGCAGTTCACCCCGGACTAGCGGCCCCTACGAGCAGTACTTC. As protein: CASSSPRTSGPYEQYF. V and J are TRBV13 and TRBJ2-7, with TRBD2 matching over 10 bases. The CDR3 has 16 residues. Germline CDR1 is PRHDT and CDR2 is FYEKMQ (reference sequence). After removal of 6 bases from V and 2 bases from J, the junction contained 10 bases not matched to a gene.